The 22 T cell receptor beta chains listed next were all sequenced from one sample in a study of T-cell reconstitution after alpha-beta-depleted transplantation in children. Unique molecular identifiers featured in how the TCRbeta library was prepared. TCRdb fed the PCR reads into MiXCR, producing one record per CDR3 protein. The sample shows 300,000 to 400,000 distinct CDR3 sequences, less than 15% of them seen only once. This material consisted of PBMCs, taken from the stem cell graft. The receptors originated from a human donor who donated a stem cell graft to a child with Fanconi anemia.

This chain joins TRBV7-2 and TRBJ1-2; 7 positions match TRBD1. The germline gives CDR1 SGHTA, CDR2 FQGNSA. The trim removed 4 bases at V and 6 bases at J, leaving 11 bases unmatched. This CDR3 comprises 15 residues. The CDR3 nucleotides are TGTGCCAGCAGCTCCGAACTGGGGACAGTCCATGGCTACACCTTC. Amino acid sequence: CASSSELGTVHGYTF.

V gene TRBV7-6 combines with J gene TRBJ1-1; D gene unclear. This CDR3 region has 15 residues. Trimming pared 0 bases from V and 7 bases from J, leaving 15 bases between. Germline V gene data show CDR1 as SGHVS and CDR2 as FNYEAQ. The CDR3 sequence: CASSLALFEGSEAFF. The CDR3, as DNA: TGTGCCAGCAGCTTAGCCCTGTTTGAAGGTAGTGAAGCTTTCTTT.

This clonotype has at least ten counts. This chain uses TRBV6-5 with TRBJ1-4; 9 bases are a match to TRBD1. Germline-derived CDR1 and CDR2 are MNHEY and SVGAGI. Losses at the gene ends were 6 bases for V and 8 bases for J; bases not matched to a gene: 10. The CDR3 has 15 amino acids. CDR3 nucleotide sequence: TGTGCCAGCAGCCCCTGGACAGGGGTGAACGAAAAACTGTTTTTT. Translating gives CASSPWTGVNEKLFF.

The sample holds many counts of this clonotype. V and J are TRBV10-1 and TRBJ2-1; the D call may be TRBD1 or TRBD2 (5 bases each). The CDR3 sequence is 12 residues long. V was clipped by 0 bases and J by 16 bases, with 13 bases between them. The germline V gene encodes CDR1 WNHNN and CDR2 SYGVQD (reference sequence). The CDR3 DNA is TGCGCCAGCAGTGAGTCGATGGGGGTATTATTCTTC. This sequence encodes CASSESMGVLFF.

This clonotype was picked up a small number of times. This chain joins TRBV10-3 and TRBJ1-2, with a possible D match to TRBD1 (6 bases). The CDR3 totals 13 residues. Germline CDR1 and CDR2: ENHRY and SYGVKD. V was pared by 3 bases and J by 8 bases, with 13 bases between. The CDR3 loop is CAISEQGIGGYTF. The CDR3 DNA follows: TGTGCCATCAGTGAACAGGGAATCGGCGGCTACACCTTC.

Only a few counts were recorded for this clonotype. The chain is built from TRBV20-1 and TRBJ1-2; 7 bases align to TRBD1. This CDR3 is built from 11 residues. Germline CDR1 reads DFQATT; CDR2 reads SNEGSKA (reference sequence). V trimming: 6 bases; J trimming: 8 bases; junction bases outside the gene matches: 6. This CDR3 reads CSAGGGNGYTF. DNA of the CDR3: TGCAGTGCGGGAGGGGGCAACGGCTACACCTTC.

This clonotype was observed a few times. The genes are TRBV20-1 and TRBJ2-3; 10 bases map to TRBD2. The junction had 17 bases not matched to a gene; V was cut back by 5 bases and J by 0 bases. Germline assignment: CDR1 DFQATT and CDR2 SNEGSKA (reference sequence). This CDR3 is 19 amino acids long. The CDR3 coding sequence is TGCAGTGCTGTCAGCCGGTATGCTAGCGGGGGCCCTAGCACAGATACGCAGTATTTT. Translating it yields CSAVSRYASGGPSTDTQYF.

V usage is TRBV7-2 and J usage is TRBJ2-1; 9 bases map to TRBD2. Germline V lookup: CDR1 SGHTA, CDR2 FQGNSA. V trimming: 6 bases; J trimming: 6 bases; junction bases outside the gene matches: 6. CDR3 length: 14 residues. CDR3 loop: CASRRGGSRNEQFF. CDR3 DNA sequence: TGTGCCAGCAGGCGGGGGGGTTCACGCAATGAGCAGTTCTTC.

The table lists this clonotype with a few counts. V usage is TRBV2 and J usage is TRBJ1-1; D ambiguous. CDR1 is SNHLY, CDR2 FYNNEI, per germline. This CDR3 is built from 14 residues. Trimming removed 6 bases from V and 1 base from J, with 12 bases in between. The CDR3 reads CASRLYWANTEAFF. In DNA form, the CDR3 reads TGTGCCAGCAGACTTTATTGGGCGAACACTGAAGCTTTCTTT. The variable domain in full, completed from reference TRBV2 and TRBJ1-1, reads EPEVTQTPSHQVTQMGQEVILRCVPISNHLYFYWYRQILGQKVEFLVSFYNNEISEKSEIFDDQFSVERPDGSNFTLKIRSTKLEDSAMYFCASRLYWANTEAFFGQGTRLTVV.

A few counts support this clonotype. The V gene is TRBV30, the J gene TRBJ1-1, with D tentatively TRBD1 (6 bases). Germline values: CDR1 GTSNPN, CDR2 SVGIG (reference sequence). This CDR3 is built from 12 residues. Trimming removed 0 bases from V and 12 bases from J, with 14 bases in between. In nucleotides, the CDR3 is TGTGCCTGGAGTGTAGAAGGGGGTTTGACTTTCTTT. Translation: CAWSVEGGLTFF. The full variable domain, rest sourced from reference TRBV30 and TRBJ1-1, is SQTIHQWPATLVQPVGSPLSLECTVEGTSNPNLYWYRQAAGRGLQLLFYSVGIGQISSEVPQNLSASRPQDRQFILSSKKLLLSDSGFYLCAWSVEGGLTFFGQGTRLTVV.

This clonotype occurred many times. The chain carries TRBV7-9 and TRBJ2-4; D remains ambiguous. CDR3 size: 15 residues. Trimming left V 8 bases short and J 5 bases short, with 19 bases between. Germline CDR1 is SEHNR and CDR2 is FQNEAQ (reference sequence). DNA for the CDR3: TGTGCCAGCGGTTCGACCCGAAACCCACAAAACATTCAGTACTTC. Translation: CASGSTRNPQNIQYF.

The chain couples TRBV30 to TRBJ2-5, with no clear D. The CDR3 sequence is 13 residues long. The germline V and J ends were trimmed by 0 bases and 3 bases, with 8 bases remaining between them. Germline V gene lookup returns CDR1 GTSNPN and CDR2 SVGIG (reference sequence). CDR3 amino acids: CAWSVGFEETQYF. In DNA form, the CDR3 reads TGTGCCTGGAGTGTAGGCTTCGAAGAGACCCAGTACTTC.

This clonotype was seen a handful of times. This chain connects TRBV5-1 to TRBJ2-7; 10 bases line up with TRBD1. With 4 bases clipped from V and 6 bases from J, the junction kept 7 bases outside the gene matches. The CDR3 loop spans 14 amino acids. Germline CDR1 reads SGHRS; CDR2 reads YFSETQ. This CDR3 is CASSRGQGRPEQYF. The CDR3 DNA reads as TGCGCCAGCAGCCGGGGACAGGGGCGTCCCGAGCAGTACTTC.

The sample holds many counts of this clonotype. This chain connects TRBV3-1 to TRBJ1-3; D ambiguous. Trimming pared 1 base from V and 9 bases from J, leaving 13 bases between. The CDR3 is 14 residues long. Looked up from germline, CDR1 is LGHDT and CDR2 is YNNKEL (reference sequence). CDR3 nucleotides: TGTGCCAGCAGCCAAGGGACCGGCCAAACCACCATATATTTT. Its protein is CASSQGTGQTTIYF.

In this sample, this clonotype turned up many times. V gene TRBV3-1 combines with J gene TRBJ1-5; D is ambiguous. Deletions cut 5 bases from V and 9 bases from J, with 11 bases between. CDR1 is LGHDT, CDR2 YNNKEL, per germline (reference sequence). This CDR3 has 12 amino acids. For the CDR3, the DNA is TGTGCCAGCAGCTACCTTGGAGGGCCCCAGCATTTT. Translated: CASSYLGGPQHF.

This clonotype was counted a few times. The gene calls are TRBV5-1 and TRBJ1-1; D is perhaps TRBD1 (6 bases). The CDR3 loop spans 13 amino acids. The germline gives CDR1 SGHRS, CDR2 YFSETQ. V was trimmed by 0 bases and J by 7 bases, leaving 10 bases between them. The CDR3 DNA sequence: TGCGCCAGCAGCTTGGCTTCGGACAGTGAAGCTTTCTTT. Translation: CASSLASDSEAFF.

This clonotype showed up just a few times. The J gene is TRBJ1-6, the V gene TRBV6-1, with 9 bases aligning to TRBD1. V lost 6 bases, J lost 9 bases, and 9 bases stayed unmatched. The CDR3 is made up of 15 amino acids. Per the germline V gene, CDR1 is MNHNS and CDR2 is SASEGT. The CDR3 region is CASSSGTGLRSPLHF. In DNA form, the CDR3 reads TGTGCCAGCAGCTCCGGGACAGGGCTACGTTCACCCCTCCACTTT.

This clonotype was picked up a small number of times. The chain links TRBV7-9 to TRBJ1-1; TRBD1 is a possible D gene (6 bases). Germline loops: CDR1 SEHNR, CDR2 FQNEAQ (reference sequence). This CDR3 is 13 amino acids long. The germline V and J ends were trimmed by 7 bases and 4 bases, with 13 bases remaining between them. In DNA, the CDR3 is TGTGCCAGCACCAGGGGTACCGGCACTGAAGCTTTCTTT. Protein: CASTRGTGTEAFF. Looking up the rest from reference TRBV7-9 and TRBJ1-1 gives the full variable domain: DTGVSQNPRHKITKRGQNVTFRCDPISEHNRLYWYRQTLGQGPEFLTYFQNEAQLEKSRLLSDRFSAERPKGSFSTLEIQRTEQGDSAMYLCASTRGTGTEAFFGQGTRLTVV.

This clonotype was seen ten or more times. The chain carries TRBV6-2 or TRBV6-3 and TRBJ2-7, with D uncertain. With 4 bases removed from V and 9 bases from J, the gap between germline ends came to 16 bases. The CDR3 totals 13 residues. Germline assignment: CDR1 MNHEY and CDR2 SVGEGT. Here the CDR3 DNA reads TGTGCCAGCAGTTTTGATAGCTCTACGGGGCAGTACGTC. The encoded protein is CASSFDSSTGQYV.

In regard to this clonotype: One base away lies a much larger clone, so this may be a sequencing read error. This CDR3 is missing its conserved last phenylalanine or tryptophan, likely due to a read error. The chain's CDR3 is CASRSTGREKLFS. The CDR3 DNA sequence: TGTGCCAGCAGATCGACCGGCAGGGAAAAACTGTTTTCT. The chain is built from TRBV27 and TRBJ1-4; D unresolved. The CDR3 contains 13 residues. From germline, CDR1 is MNHEY and CDR2 SMNVEV (reference sequence). V lost 6 bases to trimming and J lost 8 bases, with 13 bases between them.

The CDR3 protein is CASSFSPGSYTEAFF. The CDR3 DNA reads TGTGCCAGCAGCTTTTCCCCAGGATCCTACACTGAAGCTTTCTTT. The genes are TRBV6-2 or TRBV6-3 and TRBJ1-1; D is unresolved. CDR1 and CDR2 (germline): MNHEY, SVGEGT. Trimming took off 6 bases at V and 3 bases at J, with 17 bases between the two ends. The length of the CDR3 is 15 residues.

A few counts support this clonotype. The chain joins TRBV2 to TRBJ1-2, with 7 positions matching TRBD1. The CDR3 is 15 residues long. V lost 6 bases to trimming and J lost 2 bases; unmatched junction nucleotides: 9. Germline values: CDR1 SNHLY, CDR2 FYNNEI. The DNA for the CDR3 is TGTGCCAGCAGCTACACTCAACAGGGGAACTATGGCTACACCTTC. Its translation is CASSYTQQGNYGYTF.